Reported below is one T cell receptor (beta chain). Its antigen remains unidentified. This record belongs to a study of T-cell memory formation after mild COVID-19. Study-level background: Each donor largely had its own TCR clusters. Study findings and constraints: For second-wave clones that peaked at day 37, SARS-CoV-2 specificity went unverified.

V gave up 7 bases and J gave up 4 bases; unmatched junction bases: 3. Germline CDR1 SQVTM, CDR2 ANQGSEA. The CDR3 has 11 amino acids. TCRdb used MiXCR to reprocess the 5' RACE reads, holding one entry per CDR3 protein. The table shows 250,000 to 300,000 distinct CDR3 sequences, with 15% to 20% occurring only once. V usage is TRBV29-1 and J usage is TRBJ2-7; 8 bases fit TRBD1. The sequenced material came from PBMCs or a T cell subset sorted from them (not recorded which). The receptor comes from a man between 18 and 35 years old who had mild COVID-19 (a few samples of this study predate the infection). Cell type and time point are not known. DNA for the CDR3: TGCAGCGCCGGGACAGGTTACGAGCAGTACTTC. Translating gives CSAGTGYEQYF.